The 5 T cell receptor beta chains listed next were all sequenced from one sample in a study of Ad26.COV2.S vaccination and SARS-CoV-2 variants. Assay: immunoSEQ multiplex PCR; the TCRdb copy retains only in-frame clones and omits some. The sample yields 350,000 to 450,000 clones, about 91% seen once. Sample: peripheral blood, taken after recovery from COVID-19. The receptors derive from a human donor who had recovered from COVID-19.

The gene calls are TRBV3-1 (or the pseudogene TRBV3-2) and TRBJ2-1; no clear D. CDR1 and CDR2 from the germline V gene are LGHDT and YNNKEL (reference sequence). Trimming cost V 0 bases and J 10 bases, with 10 bases left between them. The CDR3 has 13 residues. Here the CDR3 reads CASSQDSTVEQFF. DNA of the CDR3: TGTGCCAGCAGCCAAGATAGCACGGTGGAGCAGTTCTTC.

The chain links TRBV13 to TRBJ1-1; maybe TRBD1 (6 bases). V shed 3 bases and J shed 6 bases, with 17 bases lying between them. Per germline, CDR1 PRHDT and CDR2 FYEKMQ (reference sequence). This CDR3 has 15 amino acids. CDR3 DNA: TGTGCCAGCAGCTTCTCCAGCAGCGGGGGCGCTGAAGCTTTCTTT. This encodes CASSFSSSGGAEAFF. Filled out from reference TRBV13 and TRBJ1-1, the complete variable domain reads AAGVIQSPRHLIKEKRETATLKCYPIPRHDTVYWYQQGPGQDPQFLISFYEKMQSDKGSIPDRFSAQQFSDYHSELNMSSLELGDSALYFCASSFSSSGGAEAFFGQGTRLTVV.

This chain connects TRBV19 to TRBJ1-5; D might be TRBD1 (5 bases). This CDR3 region has 16 residues. CDR1 LNHDA and CDR2 SQIVND come from the germline V gene (reference sequence). Trimming removed 4 bases from V and 4 bases from J, with 17 bases in between. CDR3 loop: CASSRVGGHENQPQHF. The CDR3 nucleotides are TGTGCCAGTAGTAGGGTCGGGGGTCACGAAAATCAGCCCCAGCATTTT.

This sequence joins TRBV3-1 (or the pseudogene TRBV3-2) and TRBJ1-2; no definite D call. The CDR3 is 16 amino acids. With 1 base removed from V and 2 bases from J, the gap between germline ends came to 14 bases. Germline V lookup: CDR1 LGHDT, CDR2 YNNKEL (reference sequence). CDR3: CASSQVGGRANYGYTF. The CDR3 DNA reads TGTGCCAGCAGCCAAGTCGGAGGGAGGGCGAACTATGGCTACACCTTC.

The rearrangement links TRBV4-2 to TRBJ2-2; TRBD1 agrees at 10 bases. Germline trimming cut 0 bases from V and 7 bases from J; bases unmatched to any gene: 2. Germline CDR1 reads LGHNA; CDR2 reads YNFKEQ. The CDR3 extends over 15 amino acids. CDR3 DNA sequence: TGTGCCAGCAGCCAAGACGGGACAGGGGTCGGGGAGCTGTTTTTT. It yields the protein CASSQDGTGVGELFF.